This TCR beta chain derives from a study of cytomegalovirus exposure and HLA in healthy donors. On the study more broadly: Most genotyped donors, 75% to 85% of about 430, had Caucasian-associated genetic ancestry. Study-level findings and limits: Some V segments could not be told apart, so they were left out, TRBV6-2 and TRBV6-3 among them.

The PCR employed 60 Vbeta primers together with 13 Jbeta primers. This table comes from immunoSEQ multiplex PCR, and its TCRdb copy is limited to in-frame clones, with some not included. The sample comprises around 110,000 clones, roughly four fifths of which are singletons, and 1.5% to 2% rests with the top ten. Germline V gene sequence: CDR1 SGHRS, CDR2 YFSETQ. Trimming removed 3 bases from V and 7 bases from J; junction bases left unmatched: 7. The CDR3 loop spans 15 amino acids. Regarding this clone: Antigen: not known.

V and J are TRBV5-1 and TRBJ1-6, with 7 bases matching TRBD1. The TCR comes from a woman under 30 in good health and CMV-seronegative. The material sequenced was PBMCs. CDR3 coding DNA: TGCGCCAGCAGCTCCCGACAGGGCACGAATTCACCCCTCCACTTT. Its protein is CASSSRQGTNSPLHF.